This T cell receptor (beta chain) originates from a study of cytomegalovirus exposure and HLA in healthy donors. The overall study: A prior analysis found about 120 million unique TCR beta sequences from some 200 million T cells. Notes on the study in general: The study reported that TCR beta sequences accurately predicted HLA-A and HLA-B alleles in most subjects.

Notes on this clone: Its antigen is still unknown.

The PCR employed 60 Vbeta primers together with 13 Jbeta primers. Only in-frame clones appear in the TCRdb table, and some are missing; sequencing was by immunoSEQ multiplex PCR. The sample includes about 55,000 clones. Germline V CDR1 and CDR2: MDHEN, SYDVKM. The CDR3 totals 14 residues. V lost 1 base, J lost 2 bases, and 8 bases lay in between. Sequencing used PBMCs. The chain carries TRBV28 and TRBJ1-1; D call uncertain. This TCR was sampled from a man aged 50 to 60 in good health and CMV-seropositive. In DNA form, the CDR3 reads TGTGCCAGCAGTTTATCAGGCAGAAACACTGAAGCTTTCTTT. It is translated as CASSLSGRNTEAFF.